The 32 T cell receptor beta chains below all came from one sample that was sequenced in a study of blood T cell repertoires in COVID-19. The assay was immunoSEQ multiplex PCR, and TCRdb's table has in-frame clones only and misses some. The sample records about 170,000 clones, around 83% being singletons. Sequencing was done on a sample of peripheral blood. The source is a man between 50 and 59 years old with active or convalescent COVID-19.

DNA for the CDR3: TGTGCCACCAGCAGAGATCTGTTGGCACGAAACTATGGCTACACCTTC. Translating gives CATSRDLLARNYGYTF. The chain has TRBV15 and TRBJ1-2; D gene ambiguous. The V and J ends lost 0 bases and 2 bases respectively, with 13 bases between them. Germline assignment: CDR1 LNHNV and CDR2 YYDKDF (reference sequence). The length of the CDR3 is 16 residues.

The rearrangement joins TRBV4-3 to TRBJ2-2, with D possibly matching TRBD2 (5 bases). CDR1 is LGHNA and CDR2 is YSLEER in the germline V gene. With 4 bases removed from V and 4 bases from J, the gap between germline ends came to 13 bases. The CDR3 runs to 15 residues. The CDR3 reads CASSPLTGVTGELFF. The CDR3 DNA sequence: TGCGCCAGCAGCCCTCTCACCGGGGTCACCGGGGAGCTGTTTTTT.

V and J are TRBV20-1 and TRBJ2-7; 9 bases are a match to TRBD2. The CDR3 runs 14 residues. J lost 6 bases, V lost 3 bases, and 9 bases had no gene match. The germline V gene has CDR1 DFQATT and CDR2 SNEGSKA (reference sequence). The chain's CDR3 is CSASASGGRTEQYF. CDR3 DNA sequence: TGCAGTGCTAGTGCCAGCGGGGGGAGGACCGAGCAGTACTTC.

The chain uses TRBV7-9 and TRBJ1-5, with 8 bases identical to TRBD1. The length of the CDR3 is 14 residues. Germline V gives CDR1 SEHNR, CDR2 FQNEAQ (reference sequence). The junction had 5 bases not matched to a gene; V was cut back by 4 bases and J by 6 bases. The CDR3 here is CASSSGQDGQPQHF. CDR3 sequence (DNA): TGTGCCAGCAGCTCGGGACAGGATGGTCAGCCCCAGCATTTT.

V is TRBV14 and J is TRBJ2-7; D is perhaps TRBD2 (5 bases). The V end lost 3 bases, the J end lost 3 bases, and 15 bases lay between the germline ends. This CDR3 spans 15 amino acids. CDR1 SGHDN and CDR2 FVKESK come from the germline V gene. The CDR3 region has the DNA TGTGCCAGCAGCCACCTTGAGACTAATTTCTACGAGCAGTACTTC. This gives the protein CASSHLETNFYEQYF.

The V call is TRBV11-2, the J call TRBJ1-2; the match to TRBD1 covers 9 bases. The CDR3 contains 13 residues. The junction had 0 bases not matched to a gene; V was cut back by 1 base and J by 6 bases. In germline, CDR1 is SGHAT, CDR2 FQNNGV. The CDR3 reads CASSLGDRDGYTF. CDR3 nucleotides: TGTGCCAGCAGCTTAGGGGACAGGGATGGCTACACCTTC. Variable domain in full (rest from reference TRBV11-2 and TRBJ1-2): EAGVAQSPRYKIIEKRQSVAFWCNPISGHATLYWYQQILGQGPKLLIQFQNNGVVDDSQLPKDRFSAERLKGVDSTLKIQPAKLEDSAVYLCASSLGDRDGYTFGSGTRLTVV.

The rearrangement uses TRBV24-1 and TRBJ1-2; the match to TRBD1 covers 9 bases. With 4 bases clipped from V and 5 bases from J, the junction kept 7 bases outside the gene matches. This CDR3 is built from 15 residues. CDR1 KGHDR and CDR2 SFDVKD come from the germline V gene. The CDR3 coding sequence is TGTGCCACCAGTGAGGGGGACGGGACAGGGTATGGCTACACCTTC. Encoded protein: CATSEGDGTGYGYTF.

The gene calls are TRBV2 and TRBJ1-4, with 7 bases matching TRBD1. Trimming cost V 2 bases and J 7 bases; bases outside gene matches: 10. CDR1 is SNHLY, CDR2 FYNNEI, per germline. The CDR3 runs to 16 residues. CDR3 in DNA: TGTGCCAGCAGTGAACGAGGGGGCCGAATCATTGAAAAACTGTTTTTT. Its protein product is CASSERGGRIIEKLFF.

The CDR3: CASSRQNTEAFF. In DNA form, the CDR3 reads TGTGCCAGCAGCCGACAGAACACTGAAGCTTTCTTT. This chain connects TRBV7-9 to TRBJ1-1; D gene ambiguous. This CDR3 is 12 amino acids long. Trimming took off 5 bases at V and 1 base at J, with 5 bases between the two ends. The germline gives CDR1 SEHNR, CDR2 FQNEAQ (reference sequence).

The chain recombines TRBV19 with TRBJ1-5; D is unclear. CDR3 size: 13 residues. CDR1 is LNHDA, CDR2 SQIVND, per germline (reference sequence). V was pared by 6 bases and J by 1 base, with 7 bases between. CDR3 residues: CASRQASNQPQHF. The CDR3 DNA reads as TGTGCCAGTAGGCAGGCGAGCAATCAGCCCCAGCATTTT.

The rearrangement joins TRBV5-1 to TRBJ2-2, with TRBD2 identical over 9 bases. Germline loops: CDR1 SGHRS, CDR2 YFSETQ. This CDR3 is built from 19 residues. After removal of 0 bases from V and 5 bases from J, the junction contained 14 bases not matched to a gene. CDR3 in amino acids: CASSLGAGPGTSITGELFF. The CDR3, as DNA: TGCGCCAGCAGCTTGGGGGCAGGACCCGGGACTAGCATAACCGGGGAGCTGTTTTTT.

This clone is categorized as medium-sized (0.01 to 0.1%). CDR3 nucleotides: TGTGCCAGCAGCTTAGTCGGTAGCGGCACCGGGGAGCTGTTTTTT. This codes for CASSLVGSGTGELFF. The V gene is TRBV7-6, the J gene TRBJ2-2; perhaps TRBD2 as D (6 bases). CDR1 is SGHVS, CDR2 FNYEAQ, per germline. The CDR3 loop spans 15 amino acids. Trimming took off 1 base at V and 4 bases at J, with 10 bases between the two ends.

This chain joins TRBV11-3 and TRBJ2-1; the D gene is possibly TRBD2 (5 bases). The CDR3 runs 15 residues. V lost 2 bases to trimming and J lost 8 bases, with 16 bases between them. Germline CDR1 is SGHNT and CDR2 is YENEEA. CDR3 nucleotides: TGTGCCAGCAGCTTATTGCCGGGAATAGGCTATGAGCAGTTCTTC. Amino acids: CASSLLPGIGYEQFF.

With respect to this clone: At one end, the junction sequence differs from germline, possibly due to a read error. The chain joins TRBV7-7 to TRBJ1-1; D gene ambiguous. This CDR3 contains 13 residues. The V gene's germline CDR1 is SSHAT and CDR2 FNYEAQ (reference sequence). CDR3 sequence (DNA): TGTGCTAGCAGCCACGACAAGAACACTGAAGCTTTCTTT. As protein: CASSHDKNTEAFF.

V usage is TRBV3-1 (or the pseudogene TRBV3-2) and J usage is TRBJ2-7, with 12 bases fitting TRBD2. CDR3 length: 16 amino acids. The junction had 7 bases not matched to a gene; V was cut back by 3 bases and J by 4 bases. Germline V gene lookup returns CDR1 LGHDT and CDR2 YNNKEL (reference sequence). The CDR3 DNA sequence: TGTGCCAGCAGCCACAAGACTAGCGGGAGTCAGTACGAGCAGTACTTC. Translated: CASSHKTSGSQYEQYF.

CDR3 coding DNA: TGCAGTGCTAGTGGGGCCCTGAACACTGAAGCTTTCTTT. Residues: CSASGALNTEAFF. The chain has TRBV20-1 and TRBJ1-1, with a possible D match to TRBD1 (5 bases). Per germline, CDR1 DFQATT and CDR2 SNEGSKA (reference sequence). The CDR3 is 13 amino acids. V lost 3 bases to trimming and J lost 0 bases, with 8 bases between them.

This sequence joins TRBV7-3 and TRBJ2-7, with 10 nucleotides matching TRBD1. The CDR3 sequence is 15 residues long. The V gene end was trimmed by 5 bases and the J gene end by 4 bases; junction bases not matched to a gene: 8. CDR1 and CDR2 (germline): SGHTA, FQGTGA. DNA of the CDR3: TGTGCCAGCAGCGAGGGACAGGGGTTAAATTACGAGCAGTACTTC. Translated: CASSEGQGLNYEQYF. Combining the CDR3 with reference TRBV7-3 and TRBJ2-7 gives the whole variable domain GAGVSQTPSNKVTEKGKYVELRCDPISGHTALYWYRQSLGQGPEFLIYFQGTGAADDSGLPNDRFFAVRPEGSVSTLKIQRTERGDSAVYLCASSEGQGLNYEQYFGPGTRLTVT.

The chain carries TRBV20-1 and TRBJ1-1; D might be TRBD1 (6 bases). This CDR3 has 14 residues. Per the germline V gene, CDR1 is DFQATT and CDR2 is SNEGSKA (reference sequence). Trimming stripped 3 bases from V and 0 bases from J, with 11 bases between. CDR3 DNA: TGCAGTGCTAGTCTCACAGGGCTGAACACTGAAGCTTTCTTT. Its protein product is CSASLTGLNTEAFF.

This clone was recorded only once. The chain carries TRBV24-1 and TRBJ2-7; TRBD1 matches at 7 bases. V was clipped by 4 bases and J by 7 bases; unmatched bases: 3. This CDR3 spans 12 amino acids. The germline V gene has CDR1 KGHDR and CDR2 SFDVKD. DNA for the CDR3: TGTGCCACCAGTGAAACAGGGGTTGAGCAGTACTTC. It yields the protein CATSETGVEQYF.

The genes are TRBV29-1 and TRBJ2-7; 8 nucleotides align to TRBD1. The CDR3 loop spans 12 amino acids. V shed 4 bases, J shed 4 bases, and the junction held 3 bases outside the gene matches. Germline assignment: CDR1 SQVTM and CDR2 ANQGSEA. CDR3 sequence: CSVGQGAYEQYF. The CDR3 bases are TGCAGCGTTGGGCAGGGGGCTTACGAGCAGTACTTC.

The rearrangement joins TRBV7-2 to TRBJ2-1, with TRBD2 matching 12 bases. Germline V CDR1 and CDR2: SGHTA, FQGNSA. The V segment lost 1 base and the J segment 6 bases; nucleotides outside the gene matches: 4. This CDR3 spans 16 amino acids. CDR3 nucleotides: TGTGCCAGCAGCTTAGACCTAGCGGGGGGGCGCAATGAGCAGTTCTTC. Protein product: CASSLDLAGGRNEQFF.

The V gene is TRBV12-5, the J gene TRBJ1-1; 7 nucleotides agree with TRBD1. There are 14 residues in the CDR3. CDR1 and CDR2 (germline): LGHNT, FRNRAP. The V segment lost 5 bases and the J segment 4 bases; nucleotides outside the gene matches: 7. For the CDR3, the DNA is TGTGCTAGTGGTACGACAGGGTGGGGCACTGAAGCTTTCTTT. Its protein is CASGTTGWGTEAFF.

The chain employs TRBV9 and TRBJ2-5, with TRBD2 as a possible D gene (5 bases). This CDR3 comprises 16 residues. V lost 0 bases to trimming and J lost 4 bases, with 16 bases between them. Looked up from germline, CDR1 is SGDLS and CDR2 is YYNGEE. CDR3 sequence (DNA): TGTGCCAGCAGCGTAGCGCCGAGAGGGCCCCGAGAGACCCAGTACTTC. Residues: CASSVAPRGPRETQYF.

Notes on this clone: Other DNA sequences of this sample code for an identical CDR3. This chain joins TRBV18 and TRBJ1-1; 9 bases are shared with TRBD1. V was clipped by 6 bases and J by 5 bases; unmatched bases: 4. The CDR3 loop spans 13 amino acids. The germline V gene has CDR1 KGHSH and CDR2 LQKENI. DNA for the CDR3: TGTGCCAGCTCGGGACAGGGAAATACTGAAGCTTTCTTT. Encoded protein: CASSGQGNTEAFF. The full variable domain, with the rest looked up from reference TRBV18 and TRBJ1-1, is NAGVMQNPRHLVRRRGQEARLRCSPMKGHSHVYWYRQLPEEGLKFMVYLQKENIIDESGMPKERFSAEFPKEGPSILRIQQVVRGDSAAYFCASSGQGNTEAFFGQGTRLTVV.

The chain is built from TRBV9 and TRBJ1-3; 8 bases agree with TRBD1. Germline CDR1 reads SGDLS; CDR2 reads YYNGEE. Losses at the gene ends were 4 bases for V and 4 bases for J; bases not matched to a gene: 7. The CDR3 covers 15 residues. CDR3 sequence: CASSPQGAAGNTIYF. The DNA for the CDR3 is TGTGCCAGCAGCCCCCAGGGGGCTGCGGGAAACACCATATATTTT.

CDR3 sequence (DNA): TGTGCCAGCAGGGGGGGTATGAACACTGAAGCTTTCTTT. It yields the protein CASRGGMNTEAFF. The chain uses TRBV25-1 and TRBJ1-1; the D gene is possibly TRBD1 (5 bases). V was trimmed by 6 bases and J by 0 bases, leaving 8 bases between them. The germline V gene has CDR1 MGHDK and CDR2 SYGVNS. This CDR3 contains 13 residues. The entire variable domain, with the rest obtained from reference TRBV25-1 and TRBJ1-1, is as follows: EADIYQTPRYLVIGTGKKITLECSQTMGHDKMYWYQQDPGMELHLIHYSYGVNSTEKGDLSSESTVSRIRTEHFPLTLESARPSHTSQYLCASRGGMNTEAFFGQGTRLTVV.

DNA for the CDR3: TGTGCCAGCAGACCGACTAGCGGGAGTAGGGAGACCCAGTACTTC. Its protein is CASRPTSGSRETQYF. V usage is TRBV5-4 and J usage is TRBJ2-5; 12 nucleotides line up with TRBD2. This CDR3 has 15 residues. V lost 5 bases to trimming and J lost 5 bases; unmatched junction nucleotides: 7. Germline assignment: CDR1 SGHNT and CDR2 YYREEE (reference sequence).

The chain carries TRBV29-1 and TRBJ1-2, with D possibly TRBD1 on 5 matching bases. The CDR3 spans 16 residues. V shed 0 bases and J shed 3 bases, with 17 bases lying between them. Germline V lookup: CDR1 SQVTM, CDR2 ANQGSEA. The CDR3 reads CSVEDVVGARYYGYTF. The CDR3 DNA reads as TGCAGCGTTGAAGATGTTGTAGGGGCCCGGTACTATGGCTACACCTTC.

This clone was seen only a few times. As DNA, the CDR3 is TGCAGCGCCGCGACTAGCGGGATCTACAATGAGCAGTTCTTC. This sequence encodes CSAATSGIYNEQFF. The chain joins TRBV29-1 to TRBJ2-1; 11 nucleotides line up with TRBD2. The CDR3 length is 14 residues. CDR1 SQVTM and CDR2 ANQGSEA come from the germline V gene. V lost 7 bases to trimming and J lost 3 bases; unmatched junction nucleotides: 5.

CDR3 sequence (DNA): TGTGCCACCAAGAGAACTGGGGGGACTGAAGCTTTCTTT. This gives the protein CATKRTGGTEAFF. The chain carries TRBV24-1 and TRBJ1-1, with D possibly being TRBD1 (5 bases). The germline CDR1 and CDR2 sequences are KGHDR and SFDVKD. The V end lost 8 bases, the J end lost 5 bases, and 14 bases lay between the germline ends. The CDR3 runs to 13 residues.

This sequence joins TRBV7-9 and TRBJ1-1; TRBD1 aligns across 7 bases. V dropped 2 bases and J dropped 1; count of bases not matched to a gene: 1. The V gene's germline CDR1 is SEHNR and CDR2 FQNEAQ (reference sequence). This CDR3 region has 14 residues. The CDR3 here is CASSLSGGNTEAFF. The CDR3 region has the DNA TGTGCCAGCAGCTTATCAGGGGGGAACACTGAAGCTTTCTTT.

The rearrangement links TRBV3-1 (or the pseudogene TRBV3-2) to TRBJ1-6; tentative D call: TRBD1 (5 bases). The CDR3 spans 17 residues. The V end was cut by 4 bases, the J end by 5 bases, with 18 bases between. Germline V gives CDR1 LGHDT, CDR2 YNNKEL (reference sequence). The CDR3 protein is CASSPSGAWRNNSPLHF. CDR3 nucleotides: TGTGCCAGCAGCCCGAGCGGGGCGTGGCGGAATAATTCACCCCTCCACTTT.